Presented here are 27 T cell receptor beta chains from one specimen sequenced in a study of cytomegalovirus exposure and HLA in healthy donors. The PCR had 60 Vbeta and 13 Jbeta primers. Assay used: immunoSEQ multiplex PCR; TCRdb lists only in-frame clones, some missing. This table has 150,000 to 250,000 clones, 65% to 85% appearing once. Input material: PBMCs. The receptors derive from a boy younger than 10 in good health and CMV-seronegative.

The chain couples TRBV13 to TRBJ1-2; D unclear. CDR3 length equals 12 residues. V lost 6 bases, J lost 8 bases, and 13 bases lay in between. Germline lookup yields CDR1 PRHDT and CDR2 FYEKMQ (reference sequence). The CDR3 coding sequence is TGTGCCAGCAGAAGTAGTCAGGCGGGCTACACCTTC. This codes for CASRSSQAGYTF.

CDR3 nucleotides: TGTGCCAGCAGCTTGGAGGGGTTCCTAGCCAAAAACATTCAGTACTTC. This gives the protein CASSLEGFLAKNIQYF. This chain connects TRBV5-5 to TRBJ2-4, with a possible D match to TRBD1 (5 bases). The CDR3 covers 16 residues. With 0 bases removed from V and 0 bases from J, the gap between germline ends came to 10 bases. Germline CDR1 is SGHKS and CDR2 is YYEKEE (reference sequence).

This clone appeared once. The CDR3 here is CASSDPEDGANRTYEQYF. As DNA, the CDR3 is TGTGCCAGCAGTGACCCGGAGGACGGAGCAAATAGGACTTACGAGCAGTACTTC. This chain joins TRBV6-4 and TRBJ2-7; D is possibly TRBD2 (5 bases). The CDR3 contains 18 residues. The V gene lost 2 bases and the J gene lost 4 bases, with 24 bases spanning the gap. The germline V gene has CDR1 MRHNA and CDR2 SNTAGT.

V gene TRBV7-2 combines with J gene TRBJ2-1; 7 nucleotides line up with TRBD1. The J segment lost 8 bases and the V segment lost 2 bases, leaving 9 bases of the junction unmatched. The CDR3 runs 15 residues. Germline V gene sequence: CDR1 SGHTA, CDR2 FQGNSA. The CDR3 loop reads CASSLNGNRGDEQFF. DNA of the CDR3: TGTGCCAGCAGCTTAAACGGGAACAGGGGCGATGAGCAGTTCTTC.

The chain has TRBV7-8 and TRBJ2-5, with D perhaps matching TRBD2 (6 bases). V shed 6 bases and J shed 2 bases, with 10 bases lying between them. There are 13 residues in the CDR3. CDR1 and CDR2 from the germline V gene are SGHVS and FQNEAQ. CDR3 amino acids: CASRSRGQETQYF. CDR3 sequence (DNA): TGTGCCAGCAGAAGCCGGGGGCAAGAGACCCAGTACTTC.

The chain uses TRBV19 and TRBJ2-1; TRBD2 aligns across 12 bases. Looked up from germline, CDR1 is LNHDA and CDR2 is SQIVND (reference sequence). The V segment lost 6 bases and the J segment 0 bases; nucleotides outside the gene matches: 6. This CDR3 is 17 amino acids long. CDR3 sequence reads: CASSRTSGTYSYNEQFF. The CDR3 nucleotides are TGTGCCAGTAGCAGGACTAGCGGGACCTACTCCTACAATGAGCAGTTCTTC.

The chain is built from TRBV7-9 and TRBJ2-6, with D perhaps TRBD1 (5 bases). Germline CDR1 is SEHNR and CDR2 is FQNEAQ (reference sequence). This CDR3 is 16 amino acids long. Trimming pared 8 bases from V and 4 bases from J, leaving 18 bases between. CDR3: CASWVFTGKGANVLTF. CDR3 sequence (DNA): TGTGCCAGCTGGGTTTTCACAGGAAAAGGGGCCAACGTCCTGACTTTC.

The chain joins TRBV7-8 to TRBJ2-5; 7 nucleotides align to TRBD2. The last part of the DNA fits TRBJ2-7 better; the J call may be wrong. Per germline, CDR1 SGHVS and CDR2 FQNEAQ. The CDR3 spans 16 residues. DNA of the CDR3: TGTGCCAGCAGCTTAGACCCTTGGGGGGGCTCCTACGAGCAGTACTTC. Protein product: CASSLDPWGGSYEQYF.

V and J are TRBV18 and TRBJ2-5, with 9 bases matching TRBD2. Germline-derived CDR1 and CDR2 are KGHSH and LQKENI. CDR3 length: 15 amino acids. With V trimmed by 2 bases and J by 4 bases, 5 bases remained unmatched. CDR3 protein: CASSPGGGAGETQYF. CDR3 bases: TGTGCCAGCTCACCAGGCGGGGGGGCCGGAGAGACCCAGTACTTC. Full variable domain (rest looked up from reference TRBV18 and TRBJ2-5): NAGVMQNPRHLVRRRGQEARLRCSPMKGHSHVYWYRQLPEEGLKFMVYLQKENIIDESGMPKERFSAEFPKEGPSILRIQQVVRGDSAAYFCASSPGGGAGETQYFGPGTRLLVL.

The CDR3 loop is CASSYRDIRTDTQYF. CDR3 sequence (DNA): TGTGCCAGCAGTTACCGGGACATAAGAACAGATACGCAGTATTTT. The chain joins TRBV6-5 to TRBJ2-3; perhaps TRBD1 as D (6 bases). V lost 2 bases, J lost 3 bases, and 12 bases lay in between. In germline, CDR1 is MNHEY, CDR2 SVGAGI. The CDR3 is 15 amino acids.

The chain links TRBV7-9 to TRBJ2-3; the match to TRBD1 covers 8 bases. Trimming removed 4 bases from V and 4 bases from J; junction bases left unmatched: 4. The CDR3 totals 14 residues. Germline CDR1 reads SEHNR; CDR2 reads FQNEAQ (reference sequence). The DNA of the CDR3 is TGTGCCAGCAGCTACGGACAGGGTGCAGATACGCAGTATTTT. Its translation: CASSYGQGADTQYF.

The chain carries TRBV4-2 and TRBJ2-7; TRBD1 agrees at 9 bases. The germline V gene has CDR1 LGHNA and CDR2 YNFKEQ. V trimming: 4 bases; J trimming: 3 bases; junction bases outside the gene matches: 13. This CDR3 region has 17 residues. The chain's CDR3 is CASSRDREPKPIYEQYF. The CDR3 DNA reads TGTGCCAGCAGCCGGGACAGGGAACCTAAGCCCATCTACGAGCAGTACTTC.

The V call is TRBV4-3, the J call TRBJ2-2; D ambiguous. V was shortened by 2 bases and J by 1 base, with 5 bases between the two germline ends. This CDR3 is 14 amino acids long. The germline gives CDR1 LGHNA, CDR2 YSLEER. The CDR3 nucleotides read TGCGCCAGCAGCCAATCAATGAACACCGGGGAGCTGTTTTTT. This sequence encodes CASSQSMNTGELFF.

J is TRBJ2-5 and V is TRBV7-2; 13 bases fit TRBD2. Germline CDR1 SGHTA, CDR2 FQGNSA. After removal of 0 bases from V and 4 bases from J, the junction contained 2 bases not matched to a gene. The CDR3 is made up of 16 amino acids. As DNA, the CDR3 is TGTGCCAGCAGCTTAGCGCGACTAGCGGGGGGAGAGACCCAGTACTTC. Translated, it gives CASSLARLAGGETQYF.

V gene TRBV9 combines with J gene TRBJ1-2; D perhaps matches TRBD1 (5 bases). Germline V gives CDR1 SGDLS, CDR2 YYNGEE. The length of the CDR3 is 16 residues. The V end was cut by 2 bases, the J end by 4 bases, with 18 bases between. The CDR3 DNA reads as TGTGCCAGCAGCGTTTCTCCTTCTGGGGCGGTCTATGGCTACACCTTC. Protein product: CASSVSPSGAVYGYTF.

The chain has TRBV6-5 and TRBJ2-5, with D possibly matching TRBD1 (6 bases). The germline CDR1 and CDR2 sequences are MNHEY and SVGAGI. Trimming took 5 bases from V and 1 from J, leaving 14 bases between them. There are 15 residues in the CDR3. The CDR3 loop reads CASSPQTGLQETQYF. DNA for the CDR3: TGTGCCAGCAGTCCCCAGACAGGACTCCAAGAGACCCAGTACTTC.

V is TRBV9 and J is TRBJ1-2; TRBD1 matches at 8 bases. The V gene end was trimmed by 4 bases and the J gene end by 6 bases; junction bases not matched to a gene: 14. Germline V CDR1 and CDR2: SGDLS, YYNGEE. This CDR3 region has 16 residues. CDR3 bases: TGTGCCAGCAGCCTCCGGGACAGGAGTCCCCTTAATGGCTACACCTTC. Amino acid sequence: CASSLRDRSPLNGYTF.

Here the CDR3 reads CASSQKRGGGETPYF. The CDR3 region has the DNA TGTGCCAGCAGCCAGAAGCGGGGGGGCGGTGAGACCCCCTACTTC. V and J are TRBV4-2 and TRBJ2-5; 10 positions agree with TRBD2. CDR1 is LGHNA and CDR2 is YNFKEQ in the germline V gene. The CDR3 sequence is 15 residues long. J was trimmed by 14 bases and V by 3 bases; bases with no gene match: 15.

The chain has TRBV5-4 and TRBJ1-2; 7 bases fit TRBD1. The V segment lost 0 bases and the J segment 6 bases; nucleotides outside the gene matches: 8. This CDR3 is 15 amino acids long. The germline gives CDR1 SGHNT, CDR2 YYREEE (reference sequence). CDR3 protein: CASSLVLGGGDGYTF. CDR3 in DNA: TGTGCCAGCAGCTTGGTTCTAGGGGGCGGAGATGGCTACACCTTC.

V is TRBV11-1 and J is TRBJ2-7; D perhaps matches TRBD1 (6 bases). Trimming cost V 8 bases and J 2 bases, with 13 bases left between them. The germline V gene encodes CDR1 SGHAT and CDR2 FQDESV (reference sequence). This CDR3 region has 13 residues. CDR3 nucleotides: TGTGCCAGCGGAAGACAGGACGCCTACGAGCAGTACTTC. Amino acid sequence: CASGRQDAYEQYF.

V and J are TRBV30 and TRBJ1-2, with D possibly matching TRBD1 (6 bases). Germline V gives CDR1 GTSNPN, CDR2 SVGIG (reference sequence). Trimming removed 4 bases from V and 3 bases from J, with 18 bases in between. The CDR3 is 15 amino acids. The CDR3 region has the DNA TGTGCCTGGACCCGAGGTCAGGGGCGATACTATGGCTACACCTTC. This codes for CAWTRGQGRYYGYTF.

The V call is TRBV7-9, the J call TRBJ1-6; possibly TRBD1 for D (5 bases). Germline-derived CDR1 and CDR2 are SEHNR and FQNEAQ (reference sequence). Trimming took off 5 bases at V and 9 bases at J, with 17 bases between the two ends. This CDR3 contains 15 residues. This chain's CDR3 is CASSGVGGAASPLHF. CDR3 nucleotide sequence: TGTGCCAGCAGCGGAGTGGGGGGAGCGGCTTCACCCCTCCACTTT.

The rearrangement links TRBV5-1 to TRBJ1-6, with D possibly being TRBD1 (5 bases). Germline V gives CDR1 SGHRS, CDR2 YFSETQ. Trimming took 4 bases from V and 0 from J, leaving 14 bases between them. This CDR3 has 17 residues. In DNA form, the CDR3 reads TGCGCCAGCAGCGGGGGAGGGCTGAGCTCCTATAATTCACCCCTCCACTTT. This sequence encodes CASSGGGLSSYNSPLHF.

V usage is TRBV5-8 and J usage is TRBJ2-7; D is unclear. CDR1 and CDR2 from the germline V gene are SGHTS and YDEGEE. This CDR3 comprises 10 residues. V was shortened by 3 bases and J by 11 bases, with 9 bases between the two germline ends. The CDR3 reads CASSSYPEYF. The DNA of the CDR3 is TGTGCCAGCAGCTCTTATCCTGAGTACTTC.

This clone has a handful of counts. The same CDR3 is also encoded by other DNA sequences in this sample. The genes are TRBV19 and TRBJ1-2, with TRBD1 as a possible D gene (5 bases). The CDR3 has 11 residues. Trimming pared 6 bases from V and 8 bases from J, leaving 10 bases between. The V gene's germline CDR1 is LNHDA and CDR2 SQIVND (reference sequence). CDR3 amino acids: CASSQGYGYTF. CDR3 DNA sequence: TGTGCCAGTAGCCAGGGCTACGGCTACACCTTC.

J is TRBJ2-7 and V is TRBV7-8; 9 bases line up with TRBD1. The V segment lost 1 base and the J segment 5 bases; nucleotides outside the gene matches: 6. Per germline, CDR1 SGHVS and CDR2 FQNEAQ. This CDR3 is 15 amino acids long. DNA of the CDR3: TGTGCCAGCAGCTTAGTAGGGACAGGGATACACGAGCAGTACTTC. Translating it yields CASSLVGTGIHEQYF.

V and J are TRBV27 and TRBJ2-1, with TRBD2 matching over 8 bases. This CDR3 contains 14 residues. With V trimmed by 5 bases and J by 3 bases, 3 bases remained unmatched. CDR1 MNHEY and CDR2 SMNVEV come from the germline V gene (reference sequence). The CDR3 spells CASSGGTSYNEQFF. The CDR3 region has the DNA TGTGCCAGCAGTGGGGGGACTAGCTACAATGAGCAGTTCTTC.